This T cell receptor (beta chain) was retrieved from a study of T cell repertoires in cytomegalovirus infection. Study findings and constraints: CMV carriers having the relevant HLA were flagged by cumulative public TCR beta family frequency.

Germline lookup yields CDR1 SGHTA and CDR2 FQGTGA. V lost 4 bases, J lost 6 bases, and 7 bases stayed unmatched. CDR3 length: 14 amino acids. Note on this clonotype: Antigen: not known.

Each CDR3 protein is one row after TCRdb ran MiXCR on the reads. Here the sample spans hundreds of thousands of distinct CDR3 sequences, 25% to 30% being singletons. The receptor's source is a human donor in good health (CMV status not recorded). Some clones in this sample may be carry-over from other donors' samples. V usage is TRBV7-3 and J usage is TRBJ2-3; 7 bases are a match to TRBD1. This specimen consisted of cultured PBMCs, obtained from culture after CMV antigen stimulation. The CDR3 DNA reads TGTGCCAGCAGCTCAAACAGGGGCCCCGATACGCAGTATTTT. As protein: CASSSNRGPDTQYF.